The T cell receptor (beta chain) under discussion was sequenced for a study of OX40 agonist ivuxolimab in advanced cancers. TCRdb keeps only in-frame clones here, not all; method: immunoSEQ multiplex PCR. The sample lists 32,000 or so clones, around 81% occurring once. In germline, CDR1 is MNHNS, CDR2 SASEGT. The CDR3 length is 15 residues. Trimming removed 2 bases from V and 0 bases from J, with 8 bases in between. This sequence was found in an adult with an advanced solid tumor such as melanoma, head and neck, liver or kidney cancer. This chain links TRBV6-1 with TRBJ1-3; TRBD1 is a possible D gene (5 bases). The specimen comprised CD4+ or CD8+ T cells sorted from blood, sampled in a trial of the OX40 agonist ivuxolimab. CDR3 sequence reads: CASSERDASGNTIYF. CDR3 coding DNA: TGTGCCAGCAGTGAAAGGGACGCCTCTGGAAACACCATATATTTT.